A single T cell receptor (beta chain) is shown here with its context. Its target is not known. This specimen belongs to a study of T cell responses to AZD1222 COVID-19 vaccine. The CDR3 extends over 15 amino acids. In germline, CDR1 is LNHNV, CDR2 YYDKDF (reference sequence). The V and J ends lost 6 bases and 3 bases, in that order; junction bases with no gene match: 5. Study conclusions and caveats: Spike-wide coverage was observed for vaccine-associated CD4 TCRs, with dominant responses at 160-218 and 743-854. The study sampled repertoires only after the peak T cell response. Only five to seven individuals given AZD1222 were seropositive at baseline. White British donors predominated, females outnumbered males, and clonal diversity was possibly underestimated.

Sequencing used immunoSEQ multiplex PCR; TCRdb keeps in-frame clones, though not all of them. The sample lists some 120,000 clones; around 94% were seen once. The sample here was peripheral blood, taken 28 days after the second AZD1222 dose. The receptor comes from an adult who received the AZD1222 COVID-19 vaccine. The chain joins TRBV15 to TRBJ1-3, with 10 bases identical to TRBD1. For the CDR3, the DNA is TGTGCCACCAGGAGGACAGGGGGATTTGGAAACACCATATATTTT. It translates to CATRRTGGFGNTIYF.